Below are 27 T cell receptor beta chains sequenced from a single sample in a study of blood T cell repertoires in COVID-19. The table came from immunoSEQ multiplex PCR; TCRdb's copy has only in-frame clones and leaves some out. The repertoire holds approximately 140,000 clones, roughly 84% seen once, with 2.2% in the top ten. Input material: peripheral blood. The receptors were gathered from a man aged 65 to 79 with acute or convalescent COVID-19.

This chain joins TRBV27 and TRBJ2-3; no firm D call. CDR1 and CDR2 (germline): MNHEY, SMNVEV (reference sequence). V lost 5 bases, J lost 1 base, and 16 bases lay in between. The CDR3 consists of 16 residues. For the CDR3, the DNA is TGTGCCAGCAGTCCCGGGTTTCGAGGCGGCACAGATACGCAGTATTTT. As protein: CASSPGFRGGTDTQYF.

V and J are TRBV5-8 and TRBJ1-4; D not certain. This CDR3 has 15 residues. Trimming took off 0 bases at V and 0 bases at J, with 6 bases between the two ends. The germline V gene encodes CDR1 SGHTS and CDR2 YDEGEE. DNA for the CDR3: TGTGCCAGCAGCTTGGGCGAGACAACTAATGAAAAACTGTTTTTT. Its translation is CASSLGETTNEKLFF. The full variable domain, its missing parts supplied by reference TRBV5-8 and TRBJ1-4, is EAGVTQSPTHLIKTRGQQATLRCSPISGHTSVYWYQQALGLGLQFLLWYDEGEERNRGNFPPRFSGRQFPNYSSELNVNALELEDSALYLCASSLGETTNEKLFFGSGTQLSVL.

The chain has TRBV18 and TRBJ2-2; 9 bases line up with TRBD1. Germline values: CDR1 KGHSH, CDR2 LQKENI. CDR3 length: 17 amino acids. Unmatched junction bases numbered 9, after V lost 4 bases and J lost 3 bases. The CDR3 nucleotides are TGTGCCAGCTCACTGCGACGGGACAGGGTGTACACCGGGGAGCTGTTTTTT. Its translation is CASSLRRDRVYTGELFF.

This chain links TRBV4-1 with TRBJ2-7, with D possibly being TRBD2 (6 bases). Germline V CDR1 and CDR2: MGHRA, YSYEKL. CDR3 length equals 14 residues. V dropped 4 bases and J dropped 3 bases, with 13 bases sitting between them. The CDR3 DNA reads TGCGCCAGCAGCCGAAGTGGGGGACTCTACGAGCAGTACTTC. Its translation: CASSRSGGLYEQYF.

The chain uses TRBV30 and TRBJ2-3; 12 positions agree with TRBD1. Germline lookup yields CDR1 GTSNPN and CDR2 SVGIG (reference sequence). The V and J ends lost 5 bases and 1 base, in that order; junction bases with no gene match: 10. This CDR3 spans 17 amino acids. CDR3 residues: CAWDPGQGAVGTDTQYF. The DNA for the CDR3 is TGTGCCTGGGATCCGGGACAGGGGGCTGTGGGCACAGATACGCAGTATTTT.

The chain is built from TRBV5-5 and TRBJ2-7; 9 bases are shared with TRBD1. Germline trimming cut 3 bases from V and 3 bases from J; bases unmatched to any gene: 4. CDR1 SGHKS and CDR2 YYEKEE come from the germline V gene (reference sequence). There are 14 residues in the CDR3. The CDR3 loop reads CASSWGQGIYEQYF. The CDR3 DNA reads TGTGCCAGCAGCTGGGGACAGGGAATCTACGAGCAGTACTTC. The full variable domain, completed using reference TRBV5-5 and TRBJ2-7, is DAGVTQSPTHLIKTRGQQVTLRCSPISGHKSVSWYQQVLGQGPQFIFQYYEKEERGRGNFPDRFSARQFPNYSSELNVNALLLGDSALYLCASSWGQGIYEQYFGPGTRLTVT.

This chain joins TRBV5-6 and TRBJ1-2; a weak D match, TRBD1 (6 bases). The CDR3 runs to 16 residues. Deletions cut 2 bases from V and 2 bases from J, with 16 bases between. Germline V lookup: CDR1 SGHDT, CDR2 YYEEEE. CDR3 in DNA: TGTGCCAGCAGCTTTGATTTGGGGGCCTCCAACTATGGCTACACCTTC. Amino acids: CASSFDLGASNYGYTF. Full variable domain (remainder filled in from reference TRBV5-6 and TRBJ1-2): DAGVTQSPTHLIKTRGQQVTLRCSPKSGHDTVSWYQQALGQGPQFIFQYYEEEERQRGNFPDRFSGHQFPNYSSELNVNALLLGDSALYLCASSFDLGASNYGYTFGSGTRLTVV.

This chain connects TRBV28 to TRBJ2-7; 8 positions match TRBD1. CDR1 and CDR2 (germline): MDHEN, SYDVKM. Trimming took 6 bases from V and 2 from J; bases not matched to a gene: 6. This CDR3 has 14 amino acids. CDR3: CASRRQGPTYEQYF. CDR3 coding DNA: TGTGCCAGCAGACGACAGGGGCCGACCTACGAGCAGTACTTC. Together with reference TRBV28 and TRBJ2-7, the CDR3 gives the full variable domain: DVKVTQSSRYLVKRTGEKVFLECVQDMDHENMFWYRQDPGLGLRLIYFSYDVKMKEKGDIPEGYSVSREKKERFSLILESASTNQTSMYLCASRRQGPTYEQYFGPGTRLTVT.

J is TRBJ2-3 and V is TRBV6-5; TRBD2 matches 11 bases. Trimming at V came to 4 bases and at J to 2 bases, leaving 2 bases not matched to a gene. This CDR3 contains 15 residues. Germline V gives CDR1 MNHEY, CDR2 SVGAGI. The CDR3 DNA is TGTGCCAGCAGTTTAGCGGGGGGGTACACAGATACGCAGTATTTT. It yields the protein CASSLAGGYTDTQYF.

This clone was observed a handful of times. The V and J genes are TRBV2 and TRBJ1-6; D gene uncertain. Germline V lookup: CDR1 SNHLY, CDR2 FYNNEI. The V gene lost 6 bases and the J gene lost 3 bases, with 18 bases spanning the gap. The CDR3 totals 17 residues. This CDR3 reads CASSLTPGLVYNSPLHF. Here the CDR3 DNA reads TGTGCCAGCAGCCTCACTCCAGGATTAGTCTATAATTCACCCCTCCACTTT.

The rearrangement links TRBV18 to TRBJ1-2; TRBD1 matches at 10 bases. CDR3 length: 16 amino acids. V gave up 2 bases and J gave up 8 bases; unmatched junction bases: 11. Germline values: CDR1 KGHSH, CDR2 LQKENI. CDR3 nucleotide sequence: TGTGCCAGCTCACCAATTTCTCCAGGGGGACAGGGGGGCTACACCTTC. This encodes CASSPISPGGQGGYTF.

The V and J genes are TRBV11-2 and TRBJ2-7; the match to TRBD1 covers 9 bases. Germline lookup yields CDR1 SGHAT and CDR2 FQNNGV. This CDR3 spans 14 amino acids. Unmatched junction bases numbered 5, after V lost 3 bases and J lost 5 bases. The CDR3 region is CASSFGQGNNEQYF. CDR3 DNA sequence: TGTGCCAGCAGCTTCGGACAGGGGAACAACGAGCAGTACTTC.

V gene TRBV30 combines with J gene TRBJ1-1; D is possibly TRBD1 (6 bases). Germline-derived CDR1 and CDR2 are GTSNPN and SVGIG (reference sequence). V was trimmed by 0 bases and J by 4 bases, leaving 21 bases between them. The CDR3 has 17 residues. DNA for the CDR3: TGTGCCTGGAGTGTATGGGGGAGGGGGTACGGAGGCACTGAAGCTTTCTTT. The encoded protein is CAWSVWGRGYGGTEAFF. Variable domain in full (rest from reference TRBV30 and TRBJ1-1): SQTIHQWPATLVQPVGSPLSLECTVEGTSNPNLYWYRQAAGRGLQLLFYSVGIGQISSEVPQNLSASRPQDRQFILSSKKLLLSDSGFYLCAWSVWGRGYGGTEAFFGQGTRLTVV.

This chain joins TRBV12-3 or TRBV12-4 and TRBJ2-3, with D perhaps matching TRBD2 (6 bases). CDR3 length: 13 amino acids. V dropped 5 bases and J dropped 6 bases, with 12 bases sitting between them. DNA for the CDR3: TGTGCCAGCAGTCGATCGGGGGTGGATACGCAGTATTTT. It yields the protein CASSRSGVDTQYF.

The genes are TRBV6-1 and TRBJ2-3; TRBD2 matches at 12 bases. V lost 6 bases and J lost 9; bases outside the gene matches: 4. The CDR3 spans 13 residues. Germline lookup yields CDR1 MNHNS and CDR2 SASEGT. CDR3 amino acids: CASSRTSGETQYF. The DNA of the CDR3 is TGTGCCAGCAGCCGGACTAGCGGGGAGACGCAGTATTTT.

CDR3 sequence: CASSDPGTGTNTEAFF. CDR3 bases: TGCGCCAGCAGCGACCCCGGGACAGGGACGAACACTGAAGCTTTCTTT. This chain joins TRBV5-1 and TRBJ1-1, with 9 bases aligning to TRBD1. This CDR3 region has 16 residues. V shed 4 bases, J shed 1 base, and the junction held 8 bases outside the gene matches. From germline, CDR1 is SGHRS and CDR2 YFSETQ.

This chain joins TRBV5-1 and TRBJ2-7, with D unclear. The CDR3 is 14 amino acids. In germline, CDR1 is SGHRS, CDR2 YFSETQ. V gave up 1 base and J gave up 0 bases, with 8 bases separating them. This chain's CDR3 is CASSLSRNSYEQYF. CDR3 bases: TGCGCCAGCAGCTTGTCTAGGAACTCCTACGAGCAGTACTTC.

CDR3 DNA sequence: TGTGCCAGCAGTTCCCAAACTTCCCAAAAACTGTTTTTT. Protein: CASSSQTSQKLFF. The J gene is TRBJ1-4, the V gene TRBV6-5; D remains ambiguous. V lost 4 bases and J lost 9, with 12 bases in between. There are 13 residues in the CDR3. Germline-derived CDR1 and CDR2 are MNHEY and SVGAGI.

This clone was detected many times. The chain recombines TRBV4-1 with TRBJ1-6, with 8 bases that match TRBD1. Germline V lookup: CDR1 MGHRA, CDR2 YSYEKL. This CDR3 comprises 17 residues. Trimming removed 1 base from V and 6 bases from J; junction bases left unmatched: 8. The CDR3 spells CASSQAPRTGPNSPLHF. CDR3 sequence (DNA): TGCGCCAGCAGCCAAGCCCCTCGGACAGGGCCTAATTCACCCCTCCACTTT.

This rearrangement joins TRBV14 to TRBJ1-1; no clear D. Trimming took 4 bases from V and 1 from J, leaving 7 bases between them. The V gene's germline CDR1 is SGHDN and CDR2 FVKESK. This CDR3 comprises 13 residues. The CDR3 loop reads CASSLDWNTEAFF. The CDR3 DNA follows: TGTGCCAGCAGCCTGGACTGGAACACTGAAGCTTTCTTT.

Here the CDR3 DNA reads TGCGCCAGCTTCCGGGACAGCCAACAAGAGACCCAGTACTTC. As protein: CASFRDSQQETQYF. This sequence joins TRBV5-1 and TRBJ2-5; the match to TRBD1 covers 7 bases. Germline loops: CDR1 SGHRS, CDR2 YFSETQ. V lost 7 bases and J lost 2; bases outside the gene matches: 8. CDR3 size: 14 residues.

The V and J genes are TRBV5-1 and TRBJ1-1, with TRBD1 matching over 8 bases. The CDR3 is 15 residues long. J lost 4 bases, V lost 4 bases, and 9 bases had no gene match. Germline values: CDR1 SGHRS, CDR2 YFSETQ. The CDR3, as DNA: TGCGCCAGCAGCACCCAGGGGGCGCAAGCCACTGAAGCTTTCTTT. Its translation is CASSTQGAQATEAFF.

The gene calls are TRBV19 and TRBJ1-1; 9 bases match TRBD1. V shed 3 bases and J 0 bases; nucleotides not matched to a gene: 2. Germline loops: CDR1 LNHDA, CDR2 SQIVND (reference sequence). The CDR3 is made up of 15 amino acids. The CDR3 region has the DNA TGTGCCAGTAGTATGGGACAGGGTTTGAACACTGAAGCTTTCTTT. It is translated as CASSMGQGLNTEAFF.

The chain recombines TRBV5-6 with TRBJ2-1; 7 bases map to TRBD2. Germline V gene sequence: CDR1 SGHDT, CDR2 YYEEEE. CDR3 length: 16 amino acids. Unmatched junction bases numbered 8, after V lost 0 bases and J lost 5 bases. Written as DNA, the CDR3 is TGTGCCAGCAGCTTGGTGGAAGCTAGCGGAAACAATGAGCAGTTCTTC. Protein: CASSLVEASGNNEQFF.

V gene TRBV25-1 combines with J gene TRBJ1-6; TRBD1 might be the D (6 bases). The CDR3 contains 13 residues. V lost 4 bases to trimming and J lost 8 bases, with 9 bases between them. CDR1 and CDR2 (germline): MGHDK, SYGVNS. The CDR3 sequence: CASSGTDYSPLHF. CDR3 nucleotide sequence: TGTGCCAGCAGTGGGACAGACTATTCACCCCTCCACTTT.

The chain links TRBV14 to TRBJ1-3; possibly TRBD1 for D (5 bases). The length of the CDR3 is 17 residues. CDR1 is SGHDN and CDR2 is FVKESK in the germline V gene. V was shortened by 1 base and J by 2 bases, with 15 bases between the two germline ends. The CDR3: CASSQGRKGSPGNTIYF. The CDR3 nucleotides are TGTGCCAGCAGCCAAGGTAGGAAGGGGTCCCCTGGAAACACCATATATTTT. Using reference TRBV14 and TRBJ1-3 for the parts outside the CDR3, the full variable domain is EAGVTQFPSHSVIEKGQTVTLRCDPISGHDNLYWYRRVMGKEIKFLLHFVKESKQDESGMPNNRFLAERTGGTYSTLKVQPAELEDSGVYFCASSQGRKGSPGNTIYFGEGSWLTVV.

V usage is TRBV7-9 and J usage is TRBJ2-5; 10 bases line up with TRBD2. V was pared by 5 bases and J by 0 bases, with 6 bases of the junction left unmatched. This CDR3 has 16 amino acids. Germline lookup yields CDR1 SEHNR and CDR2 FQNEAQ (reference sequence). In nucleotides, the CDR3 is TGTGCCAGCAGCCCCGGACTAGCGGACTACCAAGAGACCCAGTACTTC. This encodes CASSPGLADYQETQYF. The full variable domain, its missing parts supplied by reference TRBV7-9 and TRBJ2-5, is DTGVSQNPRHKITKRGQNVTFRCDPISEHNRLYWYRQTLGQGPEFLTYFQNEAQLEKSRLLSDRFSAERPKGSFSTLEIQRTEQGDSAMYLCASSPGLADYQETQYFGPGTRLLVL.